A single T cell receptor beta chain is shown here with its context. The antigen remains unidentified. TCRdb reanalysed the reads using MiXCR and keeps one entry per CDR3 protein. The sample has about 360,000 distinct CDR3 sequences, approximately 18% seen once. The data were obtained in a study of T cell repertoires in cytomegalovirus infection. Study context: Carrying CMV and the relevant HLA type showed in public TCR beta signatures. Study observations and caveats: The ex vivo response showed dominance by HLA-C-restricted CMV-specific TCR beta clonotypes. Carriage of CMV together with the relevant HLA was identifiable through cumulative public TCR beta family frequency.

V was trimmed by 3 bases and J by 5 bases, leaving 14 bases between them. This CDR3 is built from 14 residues. CDR1 is SGHNT and CDR2 is YYREEE in the germline V gene (reference sequence). The sequence came from a human donor in good health (CMV status not recorded). Some clones in this sample may be carry-over from other donors' samples. The chain uses TRBV5-4 and TRBJ2-5; the D gene is possibly TRBD1 (6 bases). Sequencing was performed on PBMCs. The CDR3 sequence is CASSSPQGMETQYF. DNA of the CDR3: TGTGCCAGCAGCTCACCACAGGGAATGGAGACCCAGTACTTC.